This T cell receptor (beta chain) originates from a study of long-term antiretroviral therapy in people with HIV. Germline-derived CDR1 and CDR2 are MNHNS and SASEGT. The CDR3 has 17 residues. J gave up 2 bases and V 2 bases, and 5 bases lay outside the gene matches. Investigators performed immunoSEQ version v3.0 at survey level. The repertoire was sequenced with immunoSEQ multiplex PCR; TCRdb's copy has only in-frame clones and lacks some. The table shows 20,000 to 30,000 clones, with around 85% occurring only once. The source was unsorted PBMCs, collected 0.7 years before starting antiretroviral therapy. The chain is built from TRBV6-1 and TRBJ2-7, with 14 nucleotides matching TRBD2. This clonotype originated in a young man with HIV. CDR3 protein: CASSEFMTSGGAYEQYF. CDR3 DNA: TGTGCCAGCAGTGAATTCATGACTAGCGGGGGGGCCTACGAGCAGTACTTC.